Listed below are T cell receptor beta chains from one sample, sequenced in a study of regulatory T cells in long-lasting Graves disease. TCRdb re-called the multiplex PCR reads with MiXCR, one entry per CDR3 protein. Of about 440,000 distinct CDR3 sequences in the sample, 15% were seen once. The same data also went into a second study, on T cells in Graves' hyperthyroidism and ophthalmopathy.

The starting material was peripheral blood mononuclear cells (PBMCs), obtained at new diagnosis, from a patient treated with antithyroid drugs. These receptors were collected from a woman aged 25 to 39 with Graves disease. CDR3s include the opening cysteine and the closing phenylalanine or tryptophan. D genes are given only for firm matches. Some rows have no size entry. The others give once, few or many, or a class for an expanded clone.

d_call | clone_size | j_call | v_call | cdr3_aa | cdr3_nt
. | many | TRBJ2-3 | TRBV5-1 | CASSPQGWGTDTQYF | TGCGCCAGCAGCCCGCAGGGTTGGGGCACAGATACGCAGTATTTT
. | . | TRBJ2-2 | TRBV29-1 | CSVRTGELFF | TGCAGCGTCCGCACCGGGGAGCTGTTTTTT
TRBD2 | few | TRBJ2-1 | TRBV24-1 | CATRLAGNNEQFF | TGTGCCACCAGACTAGCGGGAAACAATGAGCAGTTCTTC
TRBD2 | many | TRBJ2-7 | TRBV20-1 | CSARDYYEQYF | TGCAGTGCGAGGGACTACTACGAGCAGTACTTC
TRBD1 | few | TRBJ2-1 | TRBV9 | CASSFDRQGSDNEQFF | TGTGCCAGCAGCTTCGACAGACAGGGTTCGGACAATGAGCAGTTCTTC
TRBD2 | many | TRBJ2-3 | TRBV6-2/TRBV6-3 | CASSEGWAASGRLADTQYF | TGTGCCAGCAGTGAAGGTTGGGCAGCTAGCGGGAGGTTGGCAGATACGCAGTATTTT
TRBD2 | many | TRBJ2-5 | TRBV7-9 | CASSLAATSGTTGGETQYF | TGTGCCAGCAGCTTAGCGGCGACTAGCGGAACTACGGGGGGAGAGACCCAGTACTTC
TRBD2 | . | TRBJ2-5 | TRBV19 | CASTSGTSVQETQYF | TGTGCCAGCACTTCCGGGACTAGCGTCCAAGAGACCCAGTACTTC
. | many | TRBJ2-7 | TRBV14 | CASSRTGTSYEQYF | TGTGCCAGCAGCCGAACCGGGACCTCTTACGAGCAGTACTTC
TRBD1 | many | TRBJ2-1 | TRBV7-9 | CASSLILGTGGNEQFF | TGTGCCAGCAGCTTAATCCTCGGGACAGGGGGCAATGAGCAGTTCTTC
TRBD1 | . | TRBJ2-1 | TRBV27 | CASSLGGQGHSYNEQFF | TGTGCCAGCAGCCTAGGAGGACAGGGGCACTCCTACAATGAGCAGTTCTTC
. | many | TRBJ2-5 | TRBV11-2 | CASSLTSAPGVYQETQYF | TGTGCCAGCAGCCTAACGTCGGCCCCAGGGGTGTACCAAGAGACCCAGTACTTC
. | few | TRBJ2-7 | TRBV9 | CASSVGTELYEQYF | TGTGCCAGCAGCGTAGGGACGGAGCTCTACGAGCAGTACTTC
. | many | TRBJ1-2 | TRBV30 | CAWSNSGTSGYTF | TGTGCCTGGAGTAACTCCGGGACTTCAGGCTACACCTTC
. | few | TRBJ2-2 | TRBV3-1 | CASSHGLRGLTNTGELFF | TGTGCCAGCAGCCATGGACTGCGGGGACTGACGAACACCGGGGAGCTGTTTTTT
TRBD1 | . | TRBJ2-7 | TRBV6-1 | CASSELSGTGRSYEQYF | TGTGCCAGCAGTGAATTGTCCGGGACAGGGAGGTCCTACGAGCAGTACTTC
. | . | TRBJ2-1 | TRBV5-6 | CASSLRRADYNEQFF | TGTGCCAGCAGCTTGCGGCGGGCCGATTACAATGAGCAGTTCTTC
TRBD1 | many | TRBJ1-1 | TRBV20-1 | CSARVTGKNTEAFF | TGCAGTGCTAGAGTGACAGGGAAGAACACTGAAGCTTTCTTT
. | many | TRBJ1-2 | TRBV12-3/TRBV12-4 | CASSLAEMDGYTF | TGTGCCAGCAGTTTAGCGGAAATGGATGGCTACACCTTC
TRBD2 | . | TRBJ2-4 | TRBV6-2/TRBV6-3 | CASSEGLAGGLAKNIQYF | TGTGCCAGCAGTGAAGGGCTAGCGGGAGGGCTAGCCAAAAACATTCAGTACTTC
. | many | TRBJ2-2 | TRBV5-1 | CASSLVGPGELFF | TGCGCCAGCAGCTTGGTGGGCCCCGGGGAGCTGTTTTTT
. | . | TRBJ1-6 | TRBV4-1 | CASSQAHRVRDSPLHF | TGCGCCAGCAGCCAAGCTCACAGGGTGAGGGATTCACCCCTCCACTTT
. | many | TRBJ1-1 | TRBV28 | CASSRSNTEAFF | TGTGCCAGCAGTCGTTCCAACACTGAAGCTTTCTTT
. | many | TRBJ2-7 | TRBV19 | CASSENDLAYEQYF | TGTGCCAGTAGTGAGAACGACCTAGCCTACGAGCAGTACTTC
. | many | TRBJ1-5 | TRBV9 | CASSRTQDDQPQHF | TGTGCCAGCAGCCGCACGCAGGACGATCAGCCCCAGCATTTT
TRBD2 | . | TRBJ2-1 | TRBV5-6 | CASGPDISGRGYNEQFF | TGTGCCAGCGGCCCCGACATTAGCGGGAGGGGCTACAATGAGCAGTTCTTC
TRBD1 | many | TRBJ1-5 | TRBV28 | CASSSQTGRGNQPQHF | TGTGCCAGCAGTTCCCAGACAGGGAGGGGCAATCAGCCCCAGCATTTT
. | many | TRBJ2-4 | TRBV11-2 | CASSFLRWGRAIQYF | TGTGCCAGCAGCTTCCTAAGATGGGGCAGGGCCATTCAGTACTTC
. | many | TRBJ2-1 | TRBV10-3 | CAIVADNEQFF | TGTGCCATCGTAGCCGACAATGAGCAGTTCTTC
TRBD2 | few | TRBJ2-7 | TRBV6-5 | CASSYRAGTSGTRSYEQYF | TGTGCCAGCAGTTATCGCGCCGGGACTAGCGGAACCCGATCCTACGAGCAGTACTTC
. | many | TRBJ2-3 | TRBV27 | CASSLRGTDTQYF | TGTGCCAGCAGTTTAAGGGGCACAGATACGCAGTATTTT
. | few | TRBJ2-5 | TRBV20-1 | CSAGGGGLETQYF | TGCAGTGCTGGGGGGGGGGGCTTAGAGACCCAGTACTTC
. | many | TRBJ2-4 | TRBV13 | CASAKRLAKNIQYF | TGTGCCAGCGCCAAGAGACTAGCCAAAAACATTCAGTACTTC
. | many | TRBJ2-1 | TRBV5-5 | CASSPGPYNEQFF | TGTGCCAGCAGCCCGGGACCGTACAATGAGCAGTTCTTC
. | . | TRBJ2-5 | TRBV20-1 | CSASRQGETQYF | TGCAGTGCTAGCAGGCAGGGAGAGACCCAGTACTTC
. | many | TRBJ1-5 | TRBV12-3/TRBV12-4 | CASRRGVNQPQHF | TGTGCCAGCAGGCGGGGAGTCAATCAGCCCCAGCATTTT
TRBD2 | many | TRBJ2-1 | TRBV20-1 | CSSGGLAGNNEQFF | TGCAGTTCTGGGGGACTAGCGGGAAACAATGAGCAGTTCTTC
TRBD2 | few | TRBJ2-1 | TRBV7-9 | CAGSLAGGLINEQFF | TGTGCCGGCAGCTTAGCGGGAGGGTTGATCAATGAGCAGTTCTTC
. | many | TRBJ2-7 | TRBV6-1 | CASRTQGINEQYF | TGTGCCAGCAGGACTCAGGGGATCAACGAGCAGTACTTC
. | . | TRBJ1-1 | TRBV28 | CASSLNRRTEAFF | TGTGCCAGCAGTTTAAACCGGCGGACTGAAGCTTTCTTT
. | many | TRBJ1-2 | TRBV11-2 | CASSQGDTSLNIYGYTF | TGTGCCAGCAGCCAAGGGGACACCTCGCTGAATATCTATGGCTACACCTTC
TRBD2 | few | TRBJ2-7 | TRBV19 | CASGTSGSYEQYF | TGTGCCAGTGGGACTAGCGGCTCCTACGAGCAGTACTTC
. | many | TRBJ2-7 | TRBV30 | CAWSDTLSYEQYF | TGTGCCTGGAGTGACACCCTCTCCTACGAGCAGTACTTC
TRBD2 | few | TRBJ2-2 | TRBV15 | CATSRVGRAGTGELFF | TGTGCCACCAGCAGAGTCGGGAGGGCTGGAACCGGGGAGCTGTTTTTT
. | . | TRBJ2-2 | TRBV20-1 | CSARSPGRGETGELFF | TGCAGTGCTAGATCTCCGGGAAGGGGTGAAACCGGGGAGCTGTTTTTT
TRBD2 | few | TRBJ2-3 | TRBV27 | CASREGGRADTQYF | TGTGCCAGCAGGGAGGGCGGGAGAGCAGATACGCAGTATTTT
TRBD2 | many | TRBJ2-7 | TRBV28 | CASNSGRTNEQYF | TGTGCCAGCAACAGCGGGAGAACCAACGAGCAGTACTTC
. | many | TRBJ1-2 | TRBV30 | CAWRDYGYTF | TGTGCCTGGAGGGACTATGGCTACACCTTC
TRBD1 | many | TRBJ1-1 | TRBV27 | CASRRQGGVNTEAFF | TGTGCCAGCAGGAGGCAGGGGGGAGTGAACACTGAAGCTTTCTTT
. | many | TRBJ1-1 | TRBV7-9 | CASSSGPFGENTEAFF | TGTGCCAGCAGCTCCGGACCTTTTGGGGAGAACACTGAAGCTTTCTTT
. | few | TRBJ1-1 | TRBV7-3 | CASSFGSMLTEAFF | TGTGCCAGCAGCTTCGGGAGTATGCTGACTGAAGCTTTCTTT
TRBD2 | . | TRBJ2-1 | TRBV20-1 | CSATLLRTSGYNEQFF | TGCAGTGCTACTCTACTGCGGACTAGCGGGTACAATGAGCAGTTCTTC
. | many | TRBJ1-5 | TRBV2 | CASSRDGYNQPQHF | TGTGCCAGCAGTCGCGACGGATACAATCAGCCCCAGCATTTT
TRBD1 | . | TRBJ1-5 | TRBV12-3/TRBV12-4 | CASSLALGQVEPQHF | TGTGCCAGCAGTTTAGCGCTAGGACAGGTAGAGCCCCAGCATTTT
. | many | TRBJ1-1 | TRBV18 | CASSPDSMNTEAFF | TGTGCCAGCTCACCCGACAGTATGAACACTGAAGCTTTCTTT
. | many | TRBJ1-3 | TRBV11-3 | CASSLVGNTIYF | TGTGCCAGCAGCTTAGTTGGAAACACCATATATTTT
. | many | TRBJ1-1 | TRBV25-1 | CASREAGTTNTEAFF | TGTGCCAGCAGAGAGGCGGGGACGACGAACACTGAAGCTTTCTTT
. | many | TRBJ2-5 | TRBV3-1 | CASNQGFPETQYF | TGTGCCAGCAACCAAGGCTTCCCCGAGACCCAGTACTTC
. | many | TRBJ2-7 | TRBV6-1 | CASSPPGNTRSYEQYF | TGTGCCAGCAGCCCCCCCGGGAACACCCGCTCCTACGAGCAGTACTTC
. | . | TRBJ1-1 | TRBV19 | CASSIKPAEAFF | TGTGCCAGTAGTATTAAACCGGCTGAAGCTTTCTTT